A single sample is the source of the 30 T cell receptor beta chains below, sequenced in a study of blood T cell repertoires in COVID-19. Libraries were prepared by immunoSEQ multiplex PCR; TCRdb keeps only in-frame clonotypes and omits some of them. The data show about 95,000 clones, with roughly 80% seen just once and around 27% held by the top ten. Input material: peripheral blood. Receptors originate from an elderly man with active or convalescent COVID-19.

This sequence joins TRBV7-6 and TRBJ2-5; 9 positions match TRBD2. The J segment lost 10 bases and the V segment lost 1 base, leaving 10 bases of the junction unmatched. The CDR3 totals 15 residues. Germline CDR1 reads SGHVS; CDR2 reads FNYEAQ. This chain's CDR3 is CASSLGASGVSDQYF. CDR3 nucleotide sequence: TGTGCCAGCAGCTTAGGTGCTAGCGGGGTTTCGGACCAGTACTTC.

The chain recombines TRBV19 with TRBJ1-2, with D possibly matching TRBD1 (6 bases). The germline V gene has CDR1 LNHDA and CDR2 SQIVND (reference sequence). CDR3 length equals 20 residues. Trimming pared 6 bases from V and 5 bases from J, leaving 34 bases between. The CDR3 coding sequence is TGTGCCAGTAGATCCGGTTTGGGACAAACCGGGACCCCCTGGGATTATGGCTACACCTTC. This encodes CASRSGLGQTGTPWDYGYTF. Drawing the rest from reference TRBV19 and TRBJ1-2, the complete variable domain is DGGITQSPKYLFRKEGQNVTLSCEQNLNHDAMYWYRQDPGQGLRLIYYSQIVNDFQKGDIAEGYSVSREKKESFPLTVTSAQKNPTAFYLCASRSGLGQTGTPWDYGYTFGSGTRLTVV.

V usage is TRBV3-1 (or the pseudogene TRBV3-2) and J usage is TRBJ1-6, with D maybe TRBD1 (6 bases). Germline loops: CDR1 LGHDT, CDR2 YNNKEL (reference sequence). The CDR3 has 16 amino acids. The V gene lost 1 base and the J gene lost 9 bases, with 16 bases spanning the gap. The CDR3 DNA reads TGTGCCAGCAGCCAAGGTCGAACAGGGTATCTTTCACCCCTCCACTTT. As protein: CASSQGRTGYLSPLHF.

V gene TRBV25-1 combines with J gene TRBJ1-2; D gene uncertain. From germline, CDR1 is MGHDK and CDR2 SYGVNS. The CDR3 totals 13 residues. V lost 5 bases and J 2 bases, leaving 9 bases between the germline ends. CDR3 in DNA: TGTGCCAGCAGTTTGACGGAGAACTATGGCTACACCTTC. Protein: CASSLTENYGYTF.

The chain recombines TRBV18 with TRBJ1-5; D gene unclear. Trimming shortened V by 3 bases and J by 5 bases, and 8 bases separated the two germline ends. CDR3 length equals 13 residues. Germline-derived CDR1 and CDR2 are KGHSH and LQKENI. This CDR3 reads CASSPRLDQPQHF. In nucleotides, the CDR3 is TGTGCCAGCTCACCCAGGTTAGATCAGCCCCAGCATTTT. The variable domain in full, with the rest retrieved from reference TRBV18 and TRBJ1-5, is NAGVMQNPRHLVRRRGQEARLRCSPMKGHSHVYWYRQLPEEGLKFMVYLQKENIIDESGMPKERFSAEFPKEGPSILRIQQVVRGDSAAYFCASSPRLDQPQHFGDGTRLSIL.

The count of this clone is one. V is TRBV3-1 (or the pseudogene TRBV3-2) and J is TRBJ2-7; D possibly corresponds to TRBD2 (5 bases). Germline V gene sequence: CDR1 LGHDT, CDR2 YNNKEL (reference sequence). The length of the CDR3 is 15 residues. The ends were cut back, 7 bases at V and 0 bases at J, with 16 bases in the middle. The CDR3: CASIDVGRGSYEQYF. The CDR3 DNA reads TGTGCCAGCATCGATGTGGGCCGGGGCTCCTACGAGCAGTACTTC.

The chain employs TRBV23-1 and TRBJ1-5; 9 nucleotides agree with TRBD1. TRBV23-1 is placed among ORFs of uncertain function. The V gene end was trimmed by 5 bases and the J gene end by 4 bases; junction bases not matched to a gene: 12. This CDR3 spans 17 amino acids. The CDR3 loop reads CASSELFWTGENQPQHF. The CDR3 nucleotides are TGCGCCAGCAGTGAACTATTCTGGACAGGGGAAAATCAGCCCCAGCATTTT.

The chain has TRBV19 and TRBJ1-2; weak D call: TRBD1 (5 bases). The V end was cut by 3 bases, the J end by 3 bases, with 11 bases between. Per the germline V gene, CDR1 is LNHDA and CDR2 is SQIVND (reference sequence). There are 14 residues in the CDR3. For the CDR3, the DNA is TGTGCCAGTAGTATGCAGGGTCGATACTATGGCTACACCTTC. Residues: CASSMQGRYYGYTF.

This chain joins TRBV6-5 and TRBJ2-1; possible D gene TRBD1, 6 bases. V was cut by 6 bases and J by 2 bases, with 14 bases left in between. This CDR3 is 15 amino acids long. Germline lookup yields CDR1 MNHEY and CDR2 SVGAGI. CDR3 amino acids: CASSATGPPYNEQFF. The CDR3 nucleotides are TGTGCCAGCAGCGCCACAGGGCCCCCCTACAATGAGCAGTTCTTC.

The V gene is TRBV4-2, the J gene TRBJ1-1; perhaps TRBD1 as D (6 bases). Germline CDR1 is LGHNA and CDR2 is YNFKEQ. The ends were cut back, 4 bases at V and 1 base at J, with 16 bases in the middle. The CDR3 length is 16 residues. The CDR3 bases are TGTGCCAGCAGCCCACGTGGGGGACAAGGGAACACTGAAGCTTTCTTT. It codes for CASSPRGGQGNTEAFF.

The chain is built from TRBV11-3 and TRBJ2-3; tentative D call: TRBD1 (5 bases). Germline V CDR1 and CDR2: SGHNT, YENEEA. The V end lost 6 bases, the J end lost 1 base, and 14 bases lay between the germline ends. The CDR3 has 15 amino acids. Here the CDR3 DNA reads TGTGCCAGCAGTCAAAGGGGAACCCGCACAGATACGCAGTATTTT. It is translated as CASSQRGTRTDTQYF.

The rearrangement links TRBV7-3 to TRBJ2-5; D might be TRBD2 (7 bases). Germline CDR1 and CDR2: SGHTA and FQGTGA. This CDR3 contains 15 residues. Trimming shortened V by 0 bases and J by 5 bases, and 13 bases separated the two germline ends. CDR3 protein: CASSLTSGGGETQYF. The DNA for the CDR3 is TGTGCCAGCAGCTTAACGTCGGGGGGCGGTGAGACCCAGTACTTC.

The chain joins TRBV7-2 to TRBJ1-5; D unclear. Germline V lookup: CDR1 SGHTA, CDR2 FQGNSA. This CDR3 has 15 amino acids. Trimming took 2 bases from V and 0 from J, leaving 8 bases between them. CDR3 bases: TGTGCCAGCAGCTTAACTCCCTATAGCAATCAGCCCCAGCATTTT. It translates to CASSLTPYSNQPQHF.

The chain combines TRBV27 with TRBJ2-7, with 7 positions matching TRBD1. From germline, CDR1 is MNHEY and CDR2 SMNVEV (reference sequence). V lost 5 bases, J lost 2 bases, and 9 bases stayed unmatched. This CDR3 contains 15 residues. The CDR3, as DNA: TGTGCCAGCAGTATGGGCCCAGGGGGTACCTACGAGCAGTACTTC. Translated, it gives CASSMGPGGTYEQYF.

V gene TRBV30 combines with J gene TRBJ2-7; possible D gene TRBD1, 5 bases. Germline assignment: CDR1 GTSNPN and CDR2 SVGIG (reference sequence). The CDR3 loop spans 14 amino acids. The V gene lost 6 bases and the J gene lost 2 bases, with 17 bases spanning the gap. The CDR3 DNA sequence: TGTGCCTGCTCTAGGACACGGGTCGCCTACGAGCAGTACTTC. The encoded protein is CACSRTRVAYEQYF.

This clone was detected once. The gene calls are TRBV6-2 or TRBV6-3 and TRBJ2-3, with 11 bases that match TRBD2. CDR3 length equals 18 residues. Unmatched junction bases numbered 7, after V lost 0 bases and J lost 2 bases. Germline V gives CDR1 MNHEY, CDR2 SVGEGT. CDR3 in DNA: TGTGCCAGCAGTTACTCGGTAGCGGGGGGGCTGGTCACAGATACGCAGTATTTT. Its protein is CASSYSVAGGLVTDTQYF.

The chain links TRBV3-1 (or the pseudogene TRBV3-2) to TRBJ1-4; 9 nucleotides align to TRBD1. V shed 3 bases, J shed 7 bases, and the junction held 3 bases outside the gene matches. The CDR3 extends over 14 amino acids. From germline, CDR1 is LGHDT and CDR2 YNNKEL (reference sequence). As DNA, the CDR3 is TGTGCCAGCAGCCAGAAGGACAGGGGTGAAAAACTGTTTTTT. Translation gives CASSQKDRGEKLFF.

The J gene is TRBJ1-5, the V gene TRBV28; 8 bases line up with TRBD1. CDR1 MDHEN and CDR2 SYDVKM come from the germline V gene. The CDR3 length is 15 residues. V gave up 3 bases and J gave up 7 bases; unmatched junction bases: 8. The CDR3 spells CASSLMGTGDQPQHF. The CDR3 nucleotides read TGTGCCAGCAGTTTGATGGGGACAGGAGACCAGCCCCAGCATTTT.

CDR3 protein: CASSDRGNQPQHF. For the CDR3, the DNA is TGTGCCAGCAGCGACAGGGGGAATCAGCCCCAGCATTTT. The gene calls are TRBV28 and TRBJ1-5, with TRBD1 identical over 9 bases. This CDR3 region has 13 residues. V lost 6 bases to trimming and J lost 4 bases; unmatched junction nucleotides: 1. Germline CDR1 reads MDHEN; CDR2 reads SYDVKM.

This sequence joins TRBV2 and TRBJ2-1; 12 bases are a match to TRBD2. CDR1 and CDR2 (germline): SNHLY, FYNNEI. The V and J ends lost 4 bases and 7 bases, in that order; junction bases with no gene match: 5. The CDR3 length is 15 residues. The CDR3 sequence is CASSGTSGGWNEQFF. CDR3 sequence (DNA): TGTGCCAGCAGTGGAACTAGCGGGGGGTGGAATGAGCAGTTCTTC.

This chain uses TRBV25-1 with TRBJ1-1; tentative D call: TRBD1 (6 bases). Trimming cost V 6 bases and J 0 bases, with 20 bases left between them. The CDR3 sequence is 17 residues long. Germline V gene lookup returns CDR1 MGHDK and CDR2 SYGVNS. The CDR3 here is CASSGGQFSWLNTEAFF. The CDR3 DNA reads as TGTGCCAGCAGCGGAGGACAGTTTTCCTGGTTGAACACTGAAGCTTTCTTT. Combining the CDR3 with reference TRBV25-1 and TRBJ1-1 gives the whole variable domain EADIYQTPRYLVIGTGKKITLECSQTMGHDKMYWYQQDPGMELHLIHYSYGVNSTEKGDLSSESTVSRIRTEHFPLTLESARPSHTSQYLCASSGGQFSWLNTEAFFGQGTRLTVV.

The chain links TRBV30 to TRBJ2-5; tentative D call: TRBD2 (5 bases). V gave up 2 bases and J gave up 5 bases, with 12 bases separating them. Germline V lookup: CDR1 GTSNPN, CDR2 SVGIG (reference sequence). CDR3 length equals 13 residues. This CDR3 reads CAWSRGTRETQYF. The CDR3 bases are TGTGCCTGGAGTCGGGGTACCAGGGAGACCCAGTACTTC.

The rearrangement joins TRBV3-1 (or the pseudogene TRBV3-2) to TRBJ1-6; 8 bases match TRBD1. This CDR3 is 15 amino acids long. J lost 9 bases, V lost 2 bases, and 6 bases had no gene match. The germline V gene encodes CDR1 LGHDT and CDR2 YNNKEL (reference sequence). CDR3 in DNA: TGTGCCAGCAGCCAAATTAACAGGGGGGGTTCACCCCTCCACTTT. It codes for CASSQINRGGSPLHF.

The gene calls are TRBV7-8 and TRBJ1-6, with 7 bases identical to TRBD1. There are 14 residues in the CDR3. In germline, CDR1 is SGHVS, CDR2 FQNEAQ. V lost 7 bases, J lost 5 bases, and 5 bases stayed unmatched. This chain's CDR3 is CASKPGTDNSPLHF. The CDR3 DNA is TGTGCCAGCAAACCCGGGACAGATAATTCACCCCTCCACTTT.

This clone was seen a few times. The chain couples TRBV6-4 to TRBJ1-2; 8 nucleotides match TRBD1. The germline V gene has CDR1 MRHNA and CDR2 SNTAGT. This CDR3 is built from 19 residues. The V segment lost 7 bases and the J segment 7 bases; nucleotides outside the gene matches: 26. The CDR3 spells CASIGLRGPGSPPLCGYTF. The CDR3 DNA reads TGTGCCAGCATAGGACTCAGGGGGCCTGGGAGCCCCCCATTATGTGGCTACACCTTC.

The chain is built from TRBV18 and TRBJ1-1; TRBD1 might be the D (5 bases). Trimming cost V 4 bases and J 5 bases, with 14 bases left between them. The CDR3 is 14 amino acids. Germline V lookup: CDR1 KGHSH, CDR2 LQKENI. CDR3 in amino acids: CASSLRTIPTEAFF. The CDR3 DNA follows: TGTGCCAGCTCACTTAGGACAATTCCTACTGAAGCTTTCTTT.

Here the CDR3 reads CASSLDPGAGNTIYF. In nucleotides, the CDR3 is TGTGCCAGCAGCTTAGATCCGGGGGCTGGAAACACCATATATTTT. The rearrangement joins TRBV11-2 to TRBJ1-3; tentatively, D is TRBD1 (5 bases). Deletions cut 0 bases from V and 2 bases from J, with 8 bases between. From germline, CDR1 is SGHAT and CDR2 FQNNGV. The CDR3 has 15 residues.

The chain recombines TRBV7-2 with TRBJ1-2, with D possibly being TRBD1 (6 bases). From germline, CDR1 is SGHTA and CDR2 FQGNSA. The CDR3 length is 15 residues. Between the trimmed V and J ends, which lost 5 bases and 4 bases, there was a span of 17 bases. The chain's CDR3 is CASSPKGQGTYGYTF. The CDR3 region has the DNA TGTGCCAGCAGCCCCAAAGGGCAGGGGACCTATGGCTACACCTTC.

V gene TRBV5-1 combines with J gene TRBJ1-3; D call uncertain. The CDR3 length is 16 residues. V lost 1 base to trimming and J lost 0 bases, with 11 bases between them. Germline V gene lookup returns CDR1 SGHRS and CDR2 YFSETQ. The CDR3 DNA sequence: TGCGCCAGCAGCTTGAGAGGGCAGACCTCTGGAAACACCATATATTTT. It encodes CASSLRGQTSGNTIYF.

V is TRBV6-1 and J is TRBJ2-7; TRBD2 matches 13 bases. The germline gives CDR1 MNHNS, CDR2 SASEGT. The V and J ends lost 1 base and 1 base, in that order; junction bases with no gene match: 7. This CDR3 is built from 18 residues. The CDR3, as DNA: TGTGCCAGCAGTGAAGGACTAGCGGGGGGTTACAAATCCTACGAGCAGTACTTC. The encoded protein is CASSEGLAGGYKSYEQYF.